The rows below give T cell receptor beta chains drawn from one sample of a study of T cells in Graves' hyperthyroidism and ophthalmopathy. TCRdb ran MiXCR on the multiplex PCR reads and lists one entry per CDR3 protein. This table holds under 400,000 distinct CDR3 sequences, less than 20% found once. What was sequenced was blood. These receptors were taken from a woman aged 18-29 years with Graves' hyperthyroidism that later progressed to Graves' ophthalmopathy. CDR3s include the opening cysteine and the closing phenylalanine or tryptophan. A D gene is named only where the DNA matches it firmly. For some rows the clone size is stated as once, few or many, or as a class when expanded; others skip it.

J | size | D | V | CDR3 | DNA
TRBJ1-2 | NA | NA | TRBV5-4 | CASSLSHLNYGYTF | TGTGCCAGCAGCTTGTCCCACCTTAACTATGGCTACACCTTC
TRBJ1-1 | NA | NA | TRBV6-1 | CASSDTAQPRTEAFF | TGTGCCAGCAGTGATACCGCCCAGCCCCGTACTGAAGCTTTCTTT
TRBJ1-5 | few | NA | TRBV28 | CASSPYSPLNQPQHF | TGTGCCAGCAGCCCCTACAGCCCTCTCAATCAGCCCCAGCATTTT
TRBJ2-5 | many | NA | TRBV6-1 | CASTRYQETQYF | TGTGCCAGCACACGGTACCAAGAGACCCAGTACTTC
TRBJ1-1 | many | TRBD1 | TRBV5-1 | CASSLSGQIDTEAFF | TGCGCCAGCAGCTTGTCGGGACAGATAGACACTGAAGCTTTCTTT
TRBJ1-2 | many | TRBD1 | TRBV6-1 | CASRPGTGNGYTF | TGTGCCAGCAGACCCGGGACAGGGAATGGCTACACCTTC
TRBJ2-1 | NA | TRBD2 | TRBV5-6 | CASSLVWTSGYNEQFF | TGTGCCAGCAGCTTGGTCTGGACTAGCGGGTACAATGAGCAGTTCTTC
TRBJ2-3 | many | TRBD2 | TRBV27 | CASSLGAGGPRDTQYF | TGTGCCAGCAGTTTAGGAGCGGGAGGGCCCAGGGATACGCAGTATTTT
TRBJ2-1 | NA | NA | TRBV15 | CATSRDVKASNNEQFF | TGTGCCACCAGCAGAGATGTGAAGGCGTCTAACAATGAGCAGTTCTTC
TRBJ2-7 | few | TRBD1 | TRBV10-3 | CAIRGTGVRAGDYEQYF | TGTGCCATCAGGGGGACAGGGGTCAGGGCGGGAGACTACGAGCAGTACTTC
TRBJ2-5 | NA | TRBD1 | TRBV7-8 | CASSRPPGTGPETQYF | TGTGCCAGCAGCCGGCCCCCGGGGACAGGGCCAGAGACCCAGTACTTC
TRBJ2-2 | NA | TRBD1 | TRBV7-9 | CASSSAVLQGASGTGELFF | TGTGCCAGCAGCTCAGCCGTCCTGCAGGGGGCATCGGGAACCGGGGAGCTGTTTTTT
TRBJ1-2 | many | NA | TRBV12-3/TRBV12-4 | CASSLGTHYGYTF | TGTGCCAGCAGTTTAGGAACACATTATGGCTACACCTTC
TRBJ1-5 | NA | TRBD1 | TRBV10-3 | CAISESGDRDQPQHF | TGTGCCATCAGTGAGTCGGGAGACAGGGATCAGCCCCAGCATTTT
TRBJ2-7 | many | NA | TRBV28 | CASRTNSNEQYF | TGTGCCAGCAGGACTAACTCCAACGAGCAGTACTTC
TRBJ2-3 | NA | NA | TRBV9 | CASSPSGGEGTDTQYF | TGTGCCAGCAGTCCCTCAGGAGGGGAAGGCACAGATACGCAGTATTTT
TRBJ2-7 | many | NA | TRBV7-2 | CASSLDRWVSSEQYF | TGTGCCAGCAGCTTAGATCGTTGGGTATCGAGCGAGCAGTACTTC
TRBJ2-7 | NA | TRBD1 | TRBV2 | CASTLYRPRDRASYEQYF | TGTGCCAGCACCCTCTACCGACCCCGGGACAGGGCGTCCTACGAGCAGTACTTC
TRBJ2-7 | NA | NA | TRBV7-9 | CASSPKEGGYEQYF | TGTGCCAGCAGCCCAAAAGAAGGGGGCTACGAGCAGTACTTC
TRBJ2-7 | many | NA | TRBV28 | CASTTGTSYEQYF | TGTGCCAGCACTACAGGGACCTCCTACGAGCAGTACTTC
TRBJ2-7 | NA | NA | TRBV15 | CATSRGKGRSYEQYF | TGTGCCACCAGCAGAGGGAAAGGCAGGTCCTACGAGCAGTACTTC
TRBJ2-7 | NA | NA | TRBV4-1 | CASSHLTNTYEQYF | TGCGCCAGCAGCCACTTGACTAATACCTACGAGCAGTACTTC
TRBJ2-7 | many | NA | TRBV28 | CASSRKLEHEQYF | TGTGCCAGCAGTAGGAAGTTGGAACACGAGCAGTACTTC